This T cell receptor beta chain was sequenced for a study of T-cell reconstitution after alpha-beta-depleted transplantation in children. Using unique molecular identifiers, the investigators prepared the TCRbeta library. One entry per CDR3 protein results from TCRdb running MiXCR on the PCR reads. The sample records hundreds of thousands of distinct CDR3 sequences, approximately 17% being singletons. The V gene's germline CDR1 is SGHKS and CDR2 YYEKEE (reference sequence). V lost 1 base and J 0 bases, leaving 13 bases between the germline ends. CDR3 size: 17 residues. This clonotype was counted many times.

This specimen consisted of PBMCs from the stem cell graft donor, obtained from the stem cell graft. The TCR originated in a human donor who donated a stem cell graft to a child with acute myeloid leukemia. The gene calls are TRBV5-5 and TRBJ1-4; the D gene is possibly TRBD1 (5 bases). The CDR3 reads CASSLITGGSTNEKLFF. The DNA for the CDR3 is TGTGCCAGCAGCTTGATTACAGGCGGATCAACTAATGAAAAACTGTTTTTT.